The 18 T cell receptor beta chains presented below share a single source sample, sequenced in a study of siplizumab effects on memory and regulatory T cells. TCRdb's table, derived via immunoSEQ multiplex PCR, lists solely in-frame clones and lacks some. Counted here are roughly 100,000 clones, about 92% occurring once; the ten biggest clones make up about 0.34%. The sequencing input was CD4+ T cells sorted from blood. These receptors were taken from a human donor in good health.

The chain recombines TRBV18 with TRBJ2-7, with unresolved D. V was shortened by 1 base and J by 0 bases, with 4 bases between the two germline ends. This CDR3 has 13 residues. Germline CDR1 is KGHSH and CDR2 is LQKENI. The CDR3 DNA reads as TGTGCCAGCTCACCACAGAGCTCCTACGAGCAGTACTTC. It yields the protein CASSPQSSYEQYF. The full variable domain, its missing parts supplied by reference TRBV18 and TRBJ2-7, is NAGVMQNPRHLVRRRGQEARLRCSPMKGHSHVYWYRQLPEEGLKFMVYLQKENIIDESGMPKERFSAEFPKEGPSILRIQQVVRGDSAAYFCASSPQSSYEQYFGPGTRLTVT.

This chain links TRBV21-1 with TRBJ2-5; the D segment call TRBD2 is taken from the table without a DNA check. TRBV21-1 corresponds to a pseudogene. The CDR3 is 15 residues long. CDR3 bases: TGTGCCAGCAGCCCCGCGGAGGTCCCCCAAGAGACCCAGTACTTC. Translation: CASSPAEVPQETQYF.

The chain recombines TRBV30 with TRBJ2-6; TRBD1 agrees at 7 bases. This CDR3 has 18 residues. CDR1 and CDR2 from the germline V gene are GTSNPN and SVGIG (reference sequence). Trimming removed 2 bases from V and 0 bases from J; junction bases left unmatched: 10. Here the CDR3 DNA reads TGTGCCTGGAGTCATCCGGGACAGATGCGCTCTGGGGCCAACGTCCTGACTTTC. Translating it yields CAWSHPGQMRSGANVLTF.

The rearrangement uses TRBV7-8 and TRBJ2-5; perhaps TRBD1 as D (6 bases). The CDR3 runs 14 residues. Trimming removed 5 bases at V and 5 bases at J, with 15 bases between. The V gene's germline CDR1 is SGHVS and CDR2 FQNEAQ. The CDR3 region has the DNA TGTGCCAGCAGCCTCGGACAGCCGGGTGAGACCCAGTACTTC. This encodes CASSLGQPGETQYF.

This CDR3 reads CASSGCRGVGYGYTF. The CDR3 DNA is TGTGCCAGCAGCGGTTGCAGGGGGGTTGGCTATGGCTACACCTTC. The V call is TRBV21-1, the J call TRBJ1-2; TRBD1, the D gene given by the table, was not confirmed from the DNA. TRBV21-1 is reported as a pseudogene. There are 15 residues in the CDR3.

V gene TRBV19 combines with J gene TRBJ1-2; D unclear. This CDR3 has 15 residues. Trimming removed 5 bases at V and 7 bases at J, with 20 bases between. Germline V lookup: CDR1 LNHDA, CDR2 SQIVND (reference sequence). The CDR3 spells CASSLFGSRLRGYTF. The CDR3 nucleotides are TGTGCCAGTAGTCTGTTCGGGAGCCGCTTACGTGGCTACACCTTC.

The chain recombines TRBV15 with TRBJ2-5; the match to TRBD2 covers 10 bases. CDR3 size: 15 residues. The V and J ends lost 0 bases and 6 bases, in that order; junction bases with no gene match: 4. The germline V gene has CDR1 LNHNV and CDR2 YYDKDF (reference sequence). CDR3 sequence reads: CATSRDLAGGKTQYF. The CDR3 DNA reads as TGTGCCACCAGCAGAGATTTAGCGGGGGGTAAGACCCAGTACTTC.

The V call is TRBV6-1, the J call TRBJ1-1; no firm D call. The V and J ends lost 6 bases and 3 bases respectively, with 8 bases between them. Germline values: CDR1 MNHNS, CDR2 SASEGT. This CDR3 has 12 amino acids. The CDR3 sequence: CASRAVYTEAFF. The CDR3 nucleotides read TGTGCCAGCAGGGCGGTTTACACTGAAGCTTTCTTT.

The V call is TRBV6-5, the J call TRBJ2-1, with D possibly being TRBD1 (6 bases). V lost 4 bases, J lost 4 bases, and 8 bases lay in between. The germline gives CDR1 MNHEY, CDR2 SVGAGI. The length of the CDR3 is 13 residues. The DNA of the CDR3 is TGTGCCAGCAGTTGGACAGTTTACAATGAGCAGTTCTTC. Its translation is CASSWTVYNEQFF.

The chain's CDR3 is CASSLASSGSFYEQYF. The CDR3 nucleotides are TGCGCCAGCAGCTTGGCGTCCAGCGGGAGCTTTTACGAGCAGTACTTC. This sequence joins TRBV5-1 and TRBJ2-7, with TRBD2 matching 8 bases. Per germline, CDR1 SGHRS and CDR2 YFSETQ. CDR3 length: 16 amino acids. With V trimmed by 0 bases and J by 4 bases, 9 bases remained unmatched.

The chain is built from TRBV19 and TRBJ1-4, with unresolved D. Germline-derived CDR1 and CDR2 are LNHDA and SQIVND (reference sequence). The CDR3 sequence is 12 residues long. The ends were cut back, 5 bases at V and 10 bases at J, with 11 bases in the middle. As DNA, the CDR3 is TGTGCCAGTAGTGAGGAGGGCGGAAAACTGTTTTTT. Translation: CASSEEGGKLFF.

The rearrangement uses TRBV4-2 and TRBJ1-2; maybe TRBD1 (6 bases). The germline gives CDR1 LGHNA, CDR2 YNFKEQ. The CDR3 extends over 15 amino acids. V was shortened by 0 bases and J by 1 base, with 9 bases between the two germline ends. The DNA for the CDR3 is TGTGCCAGCAGCCAAGAACGGACAGATAACTATGGCTACACCTTC. Translated, it gives CASSQERTDNYGYTF.

This chain uses TRBV6-5 with TRBJ1-2; D is unresolved. The germline gives CDR1 MNHEY, CDR2 SVGAGI. The CDR3 spans 16 residues. V dropped 1 base and J dropped 2 bases, with 14 bases sitting between them. The CDR3 coding sequence is TGTGCCAGCAGTTACTGGTCAGACCAGTCAAACTATGGCTACACCTTC. Translated: CASSYWSDQSNYGYTF.

This clone occurred once. CDR3 DNA sequence: TGTGCCAGCTCCGACAGGGTAACGATCAATGAGCAGTTCTTC. As protein: CASSDRVTINEQFF. The V and J genes are TRBV6-6 and TRBJ2-1, with 7 nucleotides matching TRBD1. Unmatched junction bases numbered 10, after V lost 8 bases and J lost 6 bases. Germline-derived CDR1 and CDR2 are MNHNY and SVGAGI (reference sequence). The CDR3 contains 14 residues.

The chain carries TRBV18 and TRBJ1-2; 9 bases are a match to TRBD1. Trimming removed 3 bases from V and 2 bases from J; junction bases left unmatched: 4. This CDR3 region has 15 residues. The germline V gene encodes CDR1 KGHSH and CDR2 LQKENI. This chain's CDR3 is CASSPGDRVNYGYTF. CDR3 nucleotide sequence: TGTGCCAGCTCACCGGGGGACAGGGTAAACTATGGCTACACCTTC.

The chain is built from TRBV6-5 and TRBJ1-2; TRBD1 aligns across 10 bases. The germline V gene has CDR1 MNHEY and CDR2 SVGAGI. The CDR3 has 15 residues. J gave up 1 base and V 5 bases, and 4 bases lay outside the gene matches. The chain's CDR3 is CASSPGTGDNYGYTF. The CDR3 region has the DNA TGTGCCAGCAGTCCCGGGACAGGGGATAACTATGGCTACACCTTC.

The V call is TRBV15, the J call TRBJ2-1; 8 bases are a match to TRBD1. After removal of 7 bases from V and 5 bases from J, the junction contained 10 bases not matched to a gene. This CDR3 is 15 amino acids long. Germline V gene sequence: CDR1 LNHNV, CDR2 YYDKDF (reference sequence). CDR3 in amino acids: CATNPWTGRNNEQFF. The CDR3, as DNA: TGTGCCACCAACCCGTGGACAGGGAGGAACAATGAGCAGTTCTTC.

The chain combines TRBV5-4 with TRBJ2-5; D perhaps matches TRBD2 (5 bases). V gave up 3 bases and J gave up 3 bases, with 12 bases separating them. Germline assignment: CDR1 SGHNT and CDR2 YYREEE (reference sequence). CDR3 size: 14 residues. The CDR3: CASSSSLLEETQYF. In DNA, the CDR3 is TGTGCCAGCAGCTCCTCCCTACTAGAAGAGACCCAGTACTTC.